The TCR beta chain described here comes from a study of beta chain features in type 1 diabetes. Study-level results: Patients' naive, central memory and Treg TCRB repertoires seemed closer to one another than those of healthy donors. For patients and controls alike, PCR might favor shorter templates to the same degree. Type 1 diabetes patients had TCRB CDR3s that were shorter (moderately but significantly so) in all four CD4+ subsets.

In this sample, this clone turned up a few times. Its specificity is unknown. V was clipped by 5 bases and J by 1 base, with 15 bases between them. The CDR3 is made up of 16 amino acids. Germline CDR1 MNHNY, CDR2 SVGAGI (reference sequence). cDNA synthesis used the whole RNA isolate, giving expressed TCRB sequences. Clones were read by immunoSEQ multiplex PCR, and TCRdb kept only the in-frame ones, dropping some. Found here are 60,000 or so clones, 52% of them singletons; the top ten hold 2.6%. The specimen was Tregs from blood. The origin of this receptor is a middle-aged woman with type 1 diabetes. The gene calls are TRBV6-6 and TRBJ1-3, with D possibly matching TRBD1 (6 bases). Here the CDR3 DNA reads TGTGCCAGCAGTGTACAGGGAGCTTTATCTGGAAACACCATATATTTT. It specifies CASSVQGALSGNTIYF.